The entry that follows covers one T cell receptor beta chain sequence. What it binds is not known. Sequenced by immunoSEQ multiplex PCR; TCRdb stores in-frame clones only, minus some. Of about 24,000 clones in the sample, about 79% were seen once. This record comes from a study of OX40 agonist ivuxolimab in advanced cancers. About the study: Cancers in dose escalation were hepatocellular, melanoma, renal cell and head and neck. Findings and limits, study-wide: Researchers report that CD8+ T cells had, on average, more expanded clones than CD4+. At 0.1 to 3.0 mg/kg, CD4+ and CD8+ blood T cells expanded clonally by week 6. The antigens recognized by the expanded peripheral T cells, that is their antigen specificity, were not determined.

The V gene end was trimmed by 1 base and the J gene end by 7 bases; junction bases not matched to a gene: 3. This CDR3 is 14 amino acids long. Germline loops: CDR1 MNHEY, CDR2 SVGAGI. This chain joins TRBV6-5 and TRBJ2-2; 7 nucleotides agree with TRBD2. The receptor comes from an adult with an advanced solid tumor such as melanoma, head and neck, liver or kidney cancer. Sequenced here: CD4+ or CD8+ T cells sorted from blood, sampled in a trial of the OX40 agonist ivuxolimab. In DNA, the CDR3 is TGTGCCAGCAGTTACTGGAGGGAGGGCGGGGAGCTGTTTTTT. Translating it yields CASSYWREGGELFF.